A single sample gave rise to the 22 T cell receptor beta chains below, sequenced in a study of T cells in localized non-small cell lung cancer. Libraries were prepared by immunoSEQ multiplex PCR; TCRdb keeps only in-frame clonotypes and omits some of them. Here the sample spans tens of thousands of clones, 87% being singletons. The material sequenced was peripheral blood, taken before any cancer treatment. The origin of the receptors is a male donor aged 60 or over with stage I lung adenocarcinoma.

This clone was detected only once. The chain is built from TRBV19 and TRBJ2-3; D gene uncertain. CDR1 and CDR2 from the germline V gene are LNHDA and SQIVND (reference sequence). V gave up 4 bases and J gave up 2 bases, with 10 bases separating them. This CDR3 spans 14 amino acids. This chain's CDR3 is CASSKGPTTDTQYF. The CDR3 DNA is TGTGCCAGTAGTAAAGGACCGACCACAGATACGCAGTATTTT.

This sequence joins TRBV5-1 and TRBJ2-2; D tentatively reads TRBD1 or TRBD2 (7 bases each). Germline V gene data show CDR1 as SGHRS and CDR2 as YFSETQ. The length of the CDR3 is 14 residues. Trimming cost V 7 bases and J 4 bases, with 14 bases left between them. CDR3: CASAGDSLTGELFF. Written as DNA, the CDR3 is TGCGCCAGCGCGGGGGACAGCCTCACCGGGGAGCTGTTTTTT.

The chain couples TRBV5-1 to TRBJ2-5; D unresolved. The CDR3 is made up of 13 amino acids. Germline V gives CDR1 SGHRS, CDR2 YFSETQ. The V end was cut by 4 bases, the J end by 4 bases, with 11 bases between. Here the CDR3 reads CASSPNNPETQYF. CDR3 bases: TGCGCCAGCAGCCCAAATAACCCAGAGACCCAGTACTTC.

As for this clone: One end of the junction varies from germline; a read error may be responsible. CDR3 protein: CASSPGGTGVF. CDR3 nucleotide sequence: TGTGCCAGCTCACCAGGGGGGACAGGGGTCTTC. This chain links TRBV18 with TRBJ2-7; 10 bases match TRBD1. The CDR3 runs 11 residues. The germline V gene encodes CDR1 KGHSH and CDR2 LQKENI.

A single count supports this clone. The chain combines TRBV9 with TRBJ1-3, with D unclear. V was trimmed by 4 bases and J by 0 bases, leaving 8 bases between them. The CDR3 contains 14 residues. Germline V gene sequence: CDR1 SGDLS, CDR2 YYNGEE. The CDR3 loop reads CASSPDLSGNTIYF. DNA of the CDR3: TGTGCCAGCAGCCCAGACCTCTCTGGAAACACCATATATTTT. Full variable domain (remainder filled in from reference TRBV9 and TRBJ1-3): DSGVTQTPKHLITATGQRVTLRCSPRSGDLSVYWYQQSLDQGLQFLIQYYNGEERAKGNILERFSAQQFPDLHSELNLSSLELGDSALYFCASSPDLSGNTIYFGEGSWLTVV.

This clone was recorded only once. This CDR3 is CASLDSPAPNYGYTF. DNA of the CDR3: TGTGCCAGCCTAGACAGCCCTGCTCCGAACTATGGCTACACCTTC. This rearrangement joins TRBV28 to TRBJ1-2, with D perhaps TRBD1 (5 bases). There are 15 residues in the CDR3. Trimming left V 8 bases short and J 2 bases short, with 18 bases between. CDR1 and CDR2 (germline): MDHEN, SYDVKM.

The chain links TRBV28 to TRBJ1-6, with 8 nucleotides matching TRBD1. V lost 6 bases to trimming and J lost 18 bases; unmatched junction nucleotides: 10. In germline, CDR1 is MDHEN, CDR2 SYDVKM. This CDR3 has 12 amino acids. CDR3 nucleotides: TGTGCCAGCAGAGGGGGACAGGTGTCTACCCACTTT. Translated, it gives CASRGGQVSTHF.

This rearrangement joins TRBV18 to TRBJ2-7, with 9 bases fitting TRBD2. CDR3 length equals 15 residues. V lost 5 bases and J lost 0; bases outside the gene matches: 5. CDR1 is KGHSH and CDR2 is LQKENI in the germline V gene. The CDR3 region is CASSSIAGASYEQYF. The CDR3 DNA is TGTGCCAGCTCATCGATAGCGGGGGCCTCCTACGAGCAGTACTTC.

Worth noting for this clone: One end of the junction fails to match germline, which may point to a read error. V is TRBV7-9 and J is TRBJ1-3; D call uncertain. CDR1 SEHNR and CDR2 FQNEAQ come from the germline V gene (reference sequence). The CDR3 is made up of 8 amino acids. Here the CDR3 reads CASSEDGF. The CDR3 region has the DNA TGTGCCAGCAGCGAGGACGGTTTT.

This clone turned up a few times. This chain uses TRBV19 with TRBJ1-2, with D possibly matching TRBD1 (6 bases). The CDR3 is 12 residues long. The germline V gene has CDR1 LNHDA and CDR2 SQIVND (reference sequence). Trimming removed 11 bases at V and 4 bases at J, with 14 bases between. The CDR3 DNA reads as TGTGCCTACCTTGGGGGCCCCTATGGCTACACCTTC. This encodes CAYLGGPYGYTF.

The rearrangement uses TRBV7-9 and TRBJ1-5; maybe TRBD1 (5 bases). This CDR3 contains 15 residues. With 3 bases removed from V and 1 base from J, the gap between germline ends came to 10 bases. Germline CDR1 reads SEHNR; CDR2 reads FQNEAQ (reference sequence). The CDR3 sequence: CASSLGGTSNQPQHF. CDR3 DNA sequence: TGTGCCAGCAGCTTGGGGGGGACGAGCAATCAGCCCCAGCATTTT. Looking up the rest from reference TRBV7-9 and TRBJ1-5 gives the full variable domain: DTGVSQNPRHKITKRGQNVTFRCDPISEHNRLYWYRQTLGQGPEFLTYFQNEAQLEKSRLLSDRFSAERPKGSFSTLEIQRTEQGDSAMYLCASSLGGTSNQPQHFGDGTRLSIL.

The chain carries TRBV7-2 and TRBJ2-5; no clear D gene. The CDR3 covers 13 residues. The ends were cut back, 1 base at V and 6 bases at J, with 9 bases in the middle. Germline V gene sequence: CDR1 SGHTA, CDR2 FQGNSA. In DNA form, the CDR3 reads TGTGCCAGCAGCTTAGACGTGGGTCAGACCCAGTACTTC. Translating gives CASSLDVGQTQYF.

This rearrangement joins TRBV11-2 to TRBJ2-5, with unresolved D. Trimming took 3 bases from V and 5 from J, leaving 7 bases between them. CDR3 length: 12 residues. Germline values: CDR1 SGHAT, CDR2 FQNNGV. The CDR3 here is CASSFNRETQYF. In DNA, the CDR3 is TGTGCCAGCAGCTTTAACCGGGAGACCCAGTACTTC.

The J gene is TRBJ1-6, the V gene TRBV11-2; TRBD1 aligns across 10 bases. The V gene end was trimmed by 6 bases and the J gene end by 7 bases; junction bases not matched to a gene: 3. The germline V gene has CDR1 SGHAT and CDR2 FQNNGV. The CDR3 consists of 14 residues. The CDR3 reads CASRDRGTNSPLHF. In nucleotides, the CDR3 is TGTGCCAGCAGGGACAGGGGGACCAATTCACCCCTCCACTTT.

The rearrangement joins TRBV30 to TRBJ2-1; 7 nucleotides match TRBD1. Germline values: CDR1 GTSNPN, CDR2 SVGIG (reference sequence). This CDR3 region has 14 residues. J lost 4 bases, V lost 2 bases, and 5 bases had no gene match. The CDR3 bases are TGTGCCTGGAGTATTCCGGGACAGTACAATGAGCAGTTCTTC. Translated, it gives CAWSIPGQYNEQFF.

This sequence joins TRBV6-6 and TRBJ1-2; 7 bases fit TRBD1. Germline CDR1 and CDR2: MNHNY and SVGAGI (reference sequence). The V segment lost 1 base and the J segment 8 bases; nucleotides outside the gene matches: 7. CDR3 length: 14 amino acids. CDR3 DNA: TGTGCCAGCAGTTACTTGCACGGGGACAGCGGCTACACCTTC. Translation gives CASSYLHGDSGYTF.

The rearrangement joins TRBV7-2 to TRBJ2-7; 8 bases are shared with TRBD2. The CDR3 is made up of 14 amino acids. From germline, CDR1 is SGHTA and CDR2 FQGNSA. The trim removed 3 bases at V and 2 bases at J, leaving 3 bases unmatched. CDR3 sequence reads: CASSFAGGPYEQYF. DNA for the CDR3: TGTGCCAGCAGCTTCGCGGGGGGCCCCTACGAGCAGTACTTC.

The chain links TRBV19 to TRBJ1-1; unclear D gene. Trimming shortened V by 3 bases and J by 1 base, and 15 bases separated the two germline ends. Germline V gene lookup returns CDR1 LNHDA and CDR2 SQIVND (reference sequence). The CDR3 has 16 amino acids. CDR3 loop: CASSIGADKPNTEAFF. The CDR3 DNA reads TGTGCCAGTAGTATCGGAGCAGATAAACCGAACACTGAAGCTTTCTTT.

V is TRBV7-2 and J is TRBJ1-1; 7 nucleotides agree with TRBD1. From germline, CDR1 is SGHTA and CDR2 FQGNSA. There are 15 residues in the CDR3. Trimming at V came to 5 bases and at J to 0 bases, leaving 6 bases not matched to a gene. The CDR3 region has the DNA TGTGCCAGCAGCGCACAGGGGAGGGTGAACACTGAAGCTTTCTTT. Protein: CASSAQGRVNTEAFF.

This clone was found once. J is TRBJ2-7 and V is TRBV18; D perhaps matches TRBD2 (6 bases). The V end lost 2 bases, the J end lost 4 bases, and 6 bases lay between the germline ends. CDR1 and CDR2 (germline): KGHSH, LQKENI. This CDR3 is built from 12 residues. CDR3 DNA sequence: TGTGCCAGCTCACCAGGGGGGTACGAGCAGTACTTC. This gives the protein CASSPGGYEQYF.

This chain connects TRBV7-3 to TRBJ2-6, with TRBD1 as a possible D gene (5 bases). CDR3 size: 15 residues. Between the trimmed V and J ends, which lost 5 bases and 0 bases, there was a span of 8 bases. The V gene's germline CDR1 is SGHTA and CDR2 FQGTGA. CDR3 DNA: TGTGCCAGCAGCCTCAGGGTCTCTGGGGCCAACGTCCTGACTTTC. It translates to CASSLRVSGANVLTF.

The chain couples TRBV2 to TRBJ2-7; TRBD1 matches at 9 bases. Germline values: CDR1 SNHLY, CDR2 FYNNEI. The ends lost 7 bases at V and 3 bases at J; junction bases unmatched: 7. The CDR3 runs to 14 residues. In DNA, the CDR3 is TGTGCCAGCAACTCACAGGGGGCGGACTACGAGCAGTACTTC. This translates into CASNSQGADYEQYF.